The 31 T cell receptor beta chains below all came from one sample that was sequenced in a study of blood T cell repertoires in COVID-19 (TCRdb year 2020). Libraries were prepared through the immunoSEQ multiplex PCR assay. This is the immuneACCESS table as TCRdb keeps it, with only in-frame sequences that have V and J called. A part of the clones is gone; compared with another copy, unresolved V genes explain less than half, and the rest is unexplained. In this sample the table shows 55,000 to 70,000 clones, around 92% of which occur a single time. Of the sample, under 3% is held by the ten largest clones. Material: peripheral blood. Source of these receptors: a man aged 55 to 70 with acute or convalescent COVID-19.

The chain is built from TRBV29-1 and TRBJ1-3; perhaps TRBD1 as D (6 bases). In germline, CDR1 is SQVTM, CDR2 ANQGSEA. Deletions cut 0 bases from V and 8 bases from J, with 14 bases between. The CDR3 covers 14 residues. The CDR3 loop is CSVEDVLNRDTIYF. DNA of the CDR3: TGCAGCGTTGAAGATGTTCTTAACAGGGACACCATATATTTT.

Judged by abundance, this clone is medium-sized. The chain recombines TRBV19 with TRBJ2-7; 9 bases line up with TRBD1. The CDR3 runs to 15 residues. J was trimmed by 3 bases and V by 3 bases; bases with no gene match: 6. Per germline, CDR1 LNHDA and CDR2 SQIVND (reference sequence). CDR3: CASSILGTGSYEQYF. The CDR3, as DNA: TGTGCCAGTAGTATTCTTGGGACAGGGAGCTACGAGCAGTACTTC.

The chain couples TRBV29-1 to TRBJ2-7; a possible D gene is TRBD1 (6 bases). CDR1 and CDR2 (germline): SQVTM, ANQGSEA. The CDR3 is made up of 14 amino acids. V was shortened by 5 bases and J by 4 bases, with 18 bases between the two germline ends. The CDR3 DNA is TGCAGCGTTTTAAAGGGGACAACCCTTTACGAGCAGTACTTC. The encoded protein is CSVLKGTTLYEQYF.

This clone came up once. This sequence joins TRBV11-2 and TRBJ2-3; maybe TRBD2 (5 bases). CDR1 and CDR2 (germline): SGHAT, FQNNGV. The CDR3 is 17 amino acids. The V gene lost 1 base and the J gene lost 3 bases, with 17 bases spanning the gap. CDR3 sequence: CASSLVARPTGTDTQYF. The CDR3 bases are TGTGCCAGCAGCTTAGTGGCCAGGCCTACGGGAACAGATACGCAGTATTTT.

The V gene is TRBV30, the J gene TRBJ1-2; 8 bases match TRBD1. Germline assignment: CDR1 GTSNPN and CDR2 SVGIG (reference sequence). The CDR3 extends over 13 amino acids. Germline trimming cut 3 bases from V and 3 bases from J; bases unmatched to any gene: 3. The CDR3 loop is CAWSGTGDYGYTF. The CDR3 DNA is TGTGCCTGGAGCGGGACAGGCGACTATGGCTACACCTTC.

This chain connects TRBV5-5 to TRBJ2-6; tentatively, D is TRBD1 (5 bases). This CDR3 spans 18 amino acids. Germline CDR1 and CDR2: SGHKS and YYEKEE (reference sequence). V dropped 1 base and J dropped 0 bases, with 14 bases sitting between them. Here the CDR3 DNA reads TGTGCCAGCAGCTTGTCGCAGGGATTAGACTCTGGGGCCAACGTCCTGACTTTC. Its protein product is CASSLSQGLDSGANVLTF.

J is TRBJ2-7 and V is TRBV9; D possibly corresponds to TRBD1 (6 bases). CDR1 and CDR2 from the germline V gene are SGDLS and YYNGEE. V was shortened by 4 bases and J by 3 bases, with 11 bases between the two germline ends. The CDR3 has 13 residues. The CDR3 DNA reads TGTGCCAGCAGCACAATACAGGGCTACGAGCAGTACTTC. It yields the protein CASSTIQGYEQYF. Filled out from reference TRBV9 and TRBJ2-7, the complete variable domain reads DSGVTQTPKHLITATGQRVTLRCSPRSGDLSVYWYQQSLDQGLQFLIQYYNGEERAKGNILERFSAQQFPDLHSELNLSSLELGDSALYFCASSTIQGYEQYFGPGTRLTVT.

This chain connects TRBV30 to TRBJ1-3; unclear D gene. The V end was cut by 0 bases, the J end by 4 bases, with 7 bases between. Germline CDR1 and CDR2: GTSNPN and SVGIG (reference sequence). The CDR3 runs to 13 residues. In DNA, the CDR3 is TGTGCCTGGAGTGTACAGTTGGGAAACACCATATATTTT. It codes for CAWSVQLGNTIYF.

This chain connects TRBV20-1 to TRBJ2-1; D is ambiguous. Trimming stripped 3 bases from V and 5 bases from J, with 5 bases between. Germline V lookup: CDR1 DFQATT, CDR2 SNEGSKA (reference sequence). There are 11 residues in the CDR3. Here the CDR3 reads CSASLHNEQFF. The CDR3 region has the DNA TGCAGTGCTAGTCTCCACAATGAGCAGTTCTTC.

The rearrangement joins TRBV3-1 (or the pseudogene TRBV3-2) to TRBJ2-7, with D perhaps matching TRBD2 (5 bases). The CDR3 contains 14 residues. Germline assignment: CDR1 LGHDT and CDR2 YNNKEL (reference sequence). V was shortened by 3 bases and J by 4 bases, with 13 bases between the two germline ends. The CDR3 DNA sequence: TGTGCCAGCAGCCATGGTGAGGGTACGTACGAGCAGTACTTC. This codes for CASSHGEGTYEQYF.

The CDR3, as DNA: TGTGCCAGCAGCTTGGCCCGGCTAGCGGGAGGTCCTGATGAGACCCAGTACTTC. Amino acids: CASSLARLAGGPDETQYF. J is TRBJ2-5 and V is TRBV5-5; 11 bases agree with TRBD2. Germline V gene lookup returns CDR1 SGHKS and CDR2 YYEKEE (reference sequence). Trimming cost V 0 bases and J 5 bases; bases outside gene matches: 12. The CDR3 has 18 residues.

The CDR3 nucleotides read TGTGCCAGCAGCTTGCGGACAGGTAATGAGCAGTTCTTC. It specifies CASSLRTGNEQFF. J is TRBJ2-1 and V is TRBV5-4; TRBD1 matches 7 bases. This CDR3 is built from 13 residues. V dropped 1 base and J dropped 7; count of bases not matched to a gene: 2. The germline V gene has CDR1 SGHNT and CDR2 YYREEE (reference sequence).

The chain employs TRBV5-5 and TRBJ2-7; D is possibly TRBD1 (5 bases). There are 14 residues in the CDR3. The ends were cut back, 4 bases at V and 0 bases at J, with 11 bases in the middle. The germline V gene has CDR1 SGHKS and CDR2 YYEKEE (reference sequence). The CDR3 DNA sequence: TGTGCCAGCAGCGAGGACACTTACTCCTACGAGCAGTACTTC. Translation gives CASSEDTYSYEQYF.

For the CDR3, the DNA is TGCGCCAGCAGTGGACAGTCTGGAAACACCATATATTTT. Amino acids: CASSGQSGNTIYF. The J gene is TRBJ1-3, the V gene TRBV5-1; D may be TRBD1 (6 bases). Germline CDR1 and CDR2: SGHRS and YFSETQ. The CDR3 contains 13 residues. Trimming pared 5 bases from V and 1 base from J, leaving 7 bases between. Full variable domain (rest looked up from reference TRBV5-1 and TRBJ1-3): KAGVTQTPRYLIKTRGQQVTLSCSPISGHRSVSWYQQTPGQGLQFLFEYFSETQRNKGNFPGRFSGRQFSNSRSEMNVSTLELGDSALYLCASSGQSGNTIYFGEGSWLTVV.

The V and J genes are TRBV27 and TRBJ2-7; D perhaps matches TRBD1 (6 bases). Looked up from germline, CDR1 is MNHEY and CDR2 is SMNVEV (reference sequence). This CDR3 has 13 amino acids. The ends were cut back, 6 bases at V and 1 base at J, with 10 bases in the middle. CDR3 protein: CASRYGQSYEQYF. The CDR3 DNA follows: TGTGCCAGCAGATATGGACAGTCCTACGAGCAGTACTTC.

This clone occurred once. V is TRBV19 and J is TRBJ1-1, with TRBD1 matching 7 bases. Germline V gene data show CDR1 as LNHDA and CDR2 as SQIVND (reference sequence). V trimming: 4 bases; J trimming: 1 base; junction bases outside the gene matches: 9. The CDR3 runs to 16 residues. CDR3 residues: CASSNPGQSSNTEAFF. The CDR3 nucleotides read TGTGCCAGTAGTAATCCGGGACAGTCTTCGAACACTGAAGCTTTCTTT.

J is TRBJ1-3 and V is TRBV29-1; a weak D match, TRBD1 (5 bases). Germline V CDR1 and CDR2: SQVTM, ANQGSEA. The CDR3 runs to 16 residues. V was clipped by 5 bases and J by 0 bases, with 17 bases between them. CDR3 sequence reads: CSVSFGGGLSGNTIYF. CDR3 DNA: TGCAGCGTTTCCTTTGGGGGAGGCCTCTCTGGAAACACCATATATTTT. The variable domain in full, with the rest retrieved from reference TRBV29-1 and TRBJ1-3, is SAVISQKPSRDICQRGTSLTIQCQVDSQVTMMFWYRQQPGQSLTLIATANQGSEATYESGFVIDKFPISRPNLTFSTLTVSNMSPEDSSIYLCSVSFGGGLSGNTIYFGEGSWLTVV.

The V call is TRBV14, the J call TRBJ2-5; possible D gene TRBD1, 6 bases. The CDR3 covers 15 residues. CDR1 is SGHDN and CDR2 is FVKESK in the germline V gene. V was cut by 3 bases and J by 2 bases, with 13 bases left in between. The CDR3 region is CASSHLGAGQETQYF. CDR3 coding DNA: TGTGCCAGCAGCCACCTGGGGGCCGGGCAAGAGACCCAGTACTTC.

The V call is TRBV28, the J call TRBJ2-5, with 8 nucleotides matching TRBD2. V was clipped by 6 bases and J by 5 bases; unmatched bases: 17. The CDR3 is 17 residues long. Germline V gives CDR1 MDHEN, CDR2 SYDVKM. CDR3 amino acids: CASRLLSGIGFPETQYF. DNA of the CDR3: TGTGCCAGCAGACTACTTAGCGGGATCGGATTCCCCGAGACCCAGTACTTC. Drawing the rest from reference TRBV28 and TRBJ2-5, the complete variable domain is DVKVTQSSRYLVKRTGEKVFLECVQDMDHENMFWYRQDPGLGLRLIYFSYDVKMKEKGDIPEGYSVSREKKERFSLILESASTNQTSMYLCASRLLSGIGFPETQYFGPGTRLLVL.

The gene calls are TRBV6-2 or TRBV6-3 and TRBJ2-3, with D uncertain. Looked up from germline, CDR1 is MNHEY and CDR2 is SVGEGT. CDR3 length: 13 amino acids. Trimming shortened V by 0 bases and J by 4 bases, and 5 bases separated the two germline ends. CDR3 bases: TGTGCCAGCAGTTACTCGCAGGCAGATACGCAGTATTTT. It codes for CASSYSQADTQYF.

This rearrangement joins TRBV4-3 to TRBJ2-7, with 10 nucleotides matching TRBD2. The CDR3 is 15 residues long. The V gene end was trimmed by 4 bases and the J gene end by 3 bases; junction bases not matched to a gene: 6. Germline V gene data show CDR1 as LGHNA and CDR2 as YSLEER. The CDR3 protein is CASSLEWTSGYEQYF. CDR3 nucleotides: TGCGCCAGCAGCCTTGAGTGGACTAGCGGCTACGAGCAGTACTTC.

V gene TRBV9 combines with J gene TRBJ1-2; D perhaps matches TRBD1 (6 bases). The germline V gene has CDR1 SGDLS and CDR2 YYNGEE. The V gene lost 4 bases and the J gene lost 8 bases, with 21 bases spanning the gap. The length of the CDR3 is 15 residues. CDR3 sequence: CASSPTTTGSGGYTF. The CDR3 region has the DNA TGTGCCAGCAGCCCCACAACCACAGGGTCGGGCGGCTACACCTTC.

V is TRBV6-5 and J is TRBJ2-7, with D possibly matching TRBD2 (6 bases). Germline loops: CDR1 MNHEY, CDR2 SVGAGI. Trimming cost V 6 bases and J 0 bases, with 12 bases left between them. This CDR3 has 14 amino acids. CDR3 nucleotide sequence: TGTGCCAGCAGCCGGGACTCCGGCTCCTACGAGCAGTACTTC. Protein: CASSRDSGSYEQYF.

The chain recombines TRBV24-1 with TRBJ1-5; 7 bases fit TRBD1. V lost 9 bases, J lost 5 bases, and 12 bases stayed unmatched. The CDR3 contains 15 residues. Germline loops: CDR1 KGHDR, CDR2 SFDVKD. CDR3 DNA: TGTGCCACCGGACCGACCGGGACAGTCGATCAGCCCCAGCATTTT. It yields the protein CATGPTGTVDQPQHF.

The chain combines TRBV28 with TRBJ2-1; D might be TRBD2 (5 bases). This CDR3 has 13 residues. Germline assignment: CDR1 MDHEN and CDR2 SYDVKM. Trimming pared 4 bases from V and 9 bases from J, leaving 13 bases between. The CDR3 region is CASSSGGRREQFF. In nucleotides, the CDR3 is TGTGCCAGCAGTTCCGGTGGGAGACGTGAGCAGTTCTTC. The full variable domain, with the rest looked up from reference TRBV28 and TRBJ2-1, is DVKVTQSSRYLVKRTGEKVFLECVQDMDHENMFWYRQDPGLGLRLIYFSYDVKMKEKGDIPEGYSVSREKKERFSLILESASTNQTSMYLCASSSGGRREQFFGPGTRLTVL.

V gene TRBV28 combines with J gene TRBJ2-3; D possibly corresponds to TRBD2 (5 bases). Germline CDR1 reads MDHEN; CDR2 reads SYDVKM. CDR3 length equals 11 residues. The germline V and J ends were trimmed by 3 bases and 9 bases, with 7 bases remaining between them. The DNA of the CDR3 is TGTGCCAGCAGTTTCGGGGTGACGCAGTATTTT. It translates to CASSFGVTQYF.

This clone was seen once. This chain uses TRBV29-1 with TRBJ2-1, with D possibly being TRBD1 (6 bases). This CDR3 contains 12 residues. The V end was cut by 4 bases, the J end by 5 bases, with 9 bases between. CDR1 and CDR2 from the germline V gene are SQVTM and ANQGSEA. CDR3 bases: TGCAGCGTTGGACAGGCCAACAATGAGCAGTTCTTC. It translates to CSVGQANNEQFF.

The chain has TRBV5-4 and TRBJ2-1, with 8 nucleotides matching TRBD2. Looked up from germline, CDR1 is SGHNT and CDR2 is YYREEE (reference sequence). After removal of 5 bases from V and 5 bases from J, the junction contained 9 bases not matched to a gene. The CDR3 runs 15 residues. CDR3 nucleotide sequence: TGTGCCAGCAGGGATCAGCGGGAGAGGAACAATGAGCAGTTCTTC. Amino acid sequence: CASRDQRERNNEQFF.

The rearrangement links TRBV5-4 to TRBJ2-7; 9 positions agree with TRBD1. From germline, CDR1 is SGHNT and CDR2 YYREEE (reference sequence). CDR3 length: 14 residues. After removal of 3 bases from V and 3 bases from J, the junction contained 4 bases not matched to a gene. The DNA for the CDR3 is TGTGCCAGCAGCTCGGGACAGGGATTCTACGAGCAGTACTTC. This encodes CASSSGQGFYEQYF.

This chain links TRBV7-3 with TRBJ1-1; D gene uncertain. Germline V gives CDR1 SGHTA, CDR2 FQGTGA. Deletions cut 5 bases from V and 1 base from J, with 8 bases between. The CDR3 spans 13 residues. CDR3 coding DNA: TGTGCCAGCAGCGCATCTAGGAACACTGAAGCTTTCTTT. Amino acids: CASSASRNTEAFF.

V is TRBV4-2 and J is TRBJ2-7; D remains ambiguous. Germline values: CDR1 LGHNA, CDR2 YNFKEQ. Trimming shortened V by 2 bases and J by 0 bases, and 14 bases separated the two germline ends. The CDR3 length is 16 residues. The CDR3 DNA reads TGTGCCAGCAGCCAAAGAAGGCAGGCCCTCTCCTACGAGCAGTACTTC. This sequence encodes CASSQRRQALSYEQYF.